Listed here is a single T cell receptor (beta chain). The sample originates from a study of T cells in Graves' hyperthyroidism and ophthalmopathy. Study at large: Peripheral blood collection took place at initial diagnosis, before any treatment.

TCR beta CDR3 sequences were amplified from RNA transcripts. A set of HTBI primers served as the primers for a first-round RT-PCR of the TCR CDR3. TCRdb ran MiXCR on the multiplex PCR reads and lists one entry per CDR3 protein. This sample has hundreds of thousands of distinct CDR3 sequences; 20% to 25% occur once, and the top ten carry 50% to 75%. Germline CDR1 and CDR2: KGHDR and SFDVKD. The V gene lost 5 bases and the J gene lost 3 bases, with 9 bases spanning the gap. The CDR3 is 13 residues long. The source material was blood. The V and J genes are TRBV24-1 and TRBJ1-1; D remains unclear. The receptor was isolated from a man aged 25 to 45 with Graves' ophthalmopathy. The CDR3 sequence is CATSGPTDTEAFF. CDR3 DNA: TGTGCCACCAGTGGGCCTACAGACACTGAAGCTTTCTTT.